One sample yielded the 24 T cell receptor beta chains listed below, sequenced in a study of CD8 T cells in ankylosing spondylitis. Using its own MiXCR run on the 5' RACE reads, TCRdb lists one record per CDR3 protein. The sample yields under 850,000 distinct CDR3 sequences, 15% to 20% seen once. Study-wide results and caveats: Within ankylosing spondylitis blood, a TCR beta motif made up of roughly eight highly homologous variants appeared to be characteristic.

Their antigens remain unidentified. Material for sequencing was blood, either unsorted or a sorted T cell fraction (not recorded which). The receptors here all came from a male donor with ankylosing spondylitis.

This clonotype was counted between two and nine times. The chain links TRBV29-1 to TRBJ1-1; no clear D. Looked up from germline, CDR1 is SQVTM and CDR2 is ANQGSEA. Trimming removed 7 bases at V and 0 bases at J, with 12 bases between. The CDR3 spans 13 residues. CDR3 loop: CSALDGMNTEAFF. The CDR3 DNA reads TGCAGCGCTCTGGACGGAATGAACACTGAAGCTTTCTTT.

This clonotype came up a few times. The V call is TRBV12-3 or TRBV12-4, the J call TRBJ2-1; the D is unclear. Trimming removed 5 bases from V and 8 bases from J, with 10 bases in between. This CDR3 has 12 residues. CDR3: CASSLPEYEQFF. CDR3 bases: TGTGCCAGCAGTCTCCCGGAGTATGAGCAGTTCTTC.

This chain joins TRBV11-2 and TRBJ1-1; D unresolved. Trimming took 5 bases from V and 5 from J, leaving 15 bases between them. Per the germline V gene, CDR1 is SGHAT and CDR2 is FQNNGV. The CDR3 totals 14 residues. The CDR3 protein is CASSTGGGRTEAFF. The DNA for the CDR3 is TGTGCCAGCAGCACCGGTGGTGGGCGGACTGAAGCTTTCTTT.

The sample holds many counts of this clonotype. J is TRBJ1-5 and V is TRBV20-1; no firm D call. The length of the CDR3 is 13 residues. The V end lost 3 bases, the J end lost 3 bases, and 9 bases lay between the germline ends. CDR1 and CDR2 (germline): DFQATT, SNEGSKA (reference sequence). The CDR3, as DNA: TGCAGTGCTAGTACAGCCAACAATCAGCCCCAGCATTTT. It yields the protein CSASTANNQPQHF.

The rearrangement links TRBV20-1 to TRBJ2-7, with 12 positions matching TRBD2. The CDR3 runs 13 residues. V lost 5 bases, J lost 3 bases, and 2 bases stayed unmatched. Germline CDR1 and CDR2: DFQATT and SNEGSKA (reference sequence). This CDR3 reads CSAELAGGYEQYF. Here the CDR3 DNA reads TGCAGTGCTGAACTAGCGGGGGGCTACGAGCAGTACTTC.

The CDR3 nucleotides are TGTGCCAGCAGTTCCCCTAGCGGGAGCATCTACGAGCAGTACTTC. As protein: CASSSPSGSIYEQYF. V gene TRBV12-3 or TRBV12-4 combines with J gene TRBJ2-7; 10 bases are shared with TRBD2. The CDR3 is 15 residues long. With V trimmed by 4 bases and J by 3 bases, 6 bases remained unmatched.

The rearrangement uses TRBV4-3 and TRBJ2-1, with 10 bases identical to TRBD2. Trimming cost V 0 bases and J 2 bases; bases outside gene matches: 4. Per the germline V gene, CDR1 is LGHNA and CDR2 is YSLEER. This CDR3 contains 17 residues. The CDR3 here is CASSQDRLAGAYNEQFF. The CDR3 bases are TGCGCCAGCAGCCAAGACCGTCTAGCGGGAGCCTACAATGAGCAGTTCTTC.

This rearrangement joins TRBV5-1 to TRBJ2-2, with 11 bases that match TRBD2. The CDR3 extends over 15 amino acids. Looked up from germline, CDR1 is SGHRS and CDR2 is YFSETQ. With V trimmed by 3 bases and J by 5 bases, 3 bases remained unmatched. CDR3 nucleotide sequence: TGCGCCAGCAGCTCCACTAGCGGGAGAACCGGGGAGCTGTTTTTT. This gives the protein CASSSTSGRTGELFF.

The J gene is TRBJ2-5, the V gene TRBV4-1; tentatively, D is TRBD1 (5 bases). Trimming left V 5 bases short and J 6 bases short, with 16 bases between. Germline-derived CDR1 and CDR2 are MGHRA and YSYEKL. The CDR3 length is 14 residues. CDR3 sequence: CASSEGDVIKTQYF. The CDR3 bases are TGCGCCAGCAGCGAAGGGGATGTAATAAAGACCCAGTACTTC.

This chain connects TRBV5-1 to TRBJ2-7, with 9 nucleotides matching TRBD2. The CDR3 is 15 amino acids. Trimming took 0 bases from V and 5 from J; bases not matched to a gene: 6. CDR1 is SGHRS, CDR2 YFSETQ, per germline. CDR3 DNA sequence: TGCGCCAGCAGCTTGGGTGCGGGAGGGCTTGACGAGCAGTACTTC. It translates to CASSLGAGGLDEQYF.

V is TRBV5-6 and J is TRBJ1-1, with D perhaps TRBD1 (5 bases). This CDR3 has 14 residues. V lost 4 bases to trimming and J lost 11 bases, with 21 bases between them. Per the germline V gene, CDR1 is SGHDT and CDR2 is YYEEEE. CDR3 nucleotides: TGTGCCAGCAGCCCCGTGGGGGATGTGCGAGGCGCTTTCTTT. It codes for CASSPVGDVRGAFF. The variable domain in full, completed from reference TRBV5-6 and TRBJ1-1, reads DAGVTQSPTHLIKTRGQQVTLRCSPKSGHDTVSWYQQALGQGPQFIFQYYEEEERQRGNFPDRFSGHQFPNYSSELNVNALLLGDSALYLCASSPVGDVRGAFFGQGTRLTVV.

The rearrangement uses TRBV5-5 and TRBJ2-2; 9 positions match TRBD2. The CDR3 covers 18 residues. V gave up 0 bases and J gave up 4 bases; unmatched junction bases: 10. Germline CDR1 and CDR2: SGHKS and YYEKEE (reference sequence). The CDR3 protein is CASSLVSGASGATGELFF. The CDR3 nucleotides are TGTGCCAGCAGCTTGGTTTCGGGGGCTAGCGGGGCCACCGGGGAGCTGTTTTTT.

The rearrangement joins TRBV7-9 to TRBJ1-1; a possible D gene is TRBD1 (6 bases). Germline CDR1 and CDR2: SEHNR and FQNEAQ (reference sequence). This CDR3 is 13 amino acids long. V lost 1 base and J lost 8, with 11 bases in between. The CDR3 nucleotides read TGTGCCAGCAGCTTAGGGACAGCAGGGGAAGCTTTCTTT. Translating gives CASSLGTAGEAFF.

The V gene is TRBV6-1, the J gene TRBJ1-5; D ambiguous. Germline V gene data show CDR1 as MNHNS and CDR2 as SASEGT. V lost 3 bases, J lost 0 bases, and 9 bases lay in between. The CDR3 consists of 15 residues. The CDR3 sequence is CASSDEPYSNQPQHF. CDR3 sequence (DNA): TGTGCCAGCAGTGATGAACCTTATAGCAATCAGCCCCAGCATTTT.

The chain recombines TRBV2 with TRBJ2-7; possibly TRBD1 for D (6 bases). The CDR3 length is 14 residues. V shed 4 bases and J shed 0 bases, with 10 bases lying between them. Germline values: CDR1 SNHLY, CDR2 FYNNEI. CDR3 bases: TGTGCCAGCAGTGTGGAACAGGGCTCCTACGAGCAGTACTTC. As protein: CASSVEQGSYEQYF.

This clonotype showed up just a few times. The J gene is TRBJ2-3, the V gene TRBV3-1, with D possibly being TRBD2 (5 bases). The V and J ends lost 4 bases and 5 bases respectively, with 13 bases between them. Germline V lookup: CDR1 LGHDT, CDR2 YNNKEL (reference sequence). The CDR3 runs 14 residues. The CDR3 region has the DNA TGTGCCAGCAGCCGAAACCCCGAGGGAGATACGCAGTATTTT. This codes for CASSRNPEGDTQYF.

A few counts support this clonotype. This sequence joins TRBV12-3 or TRBV12-4 and TRBJ2-1; 8 nucleotides match TRBD2. With V trimmed by 8 bases and J by 4 bases, 13 bases remained unmatched. This CDR3 has 16 residues. Written as DNA, the CDR3 is TGTGCCAGCGAACTATATACGGGGGGGGGATACAATGAGCAGTTCTTC. Protein sequence: CASELYTGGGYNEQFF.

In this sample, this clonotype turned up a few times. This rearrangement joins TRBV4-2 to TRBJ1-1; D ambiguous. The V and J ends lost 1 base and 2 bases respectively, with 11 bases between them. The germline gives CDR1 LGHNA, CDR2 YNFKEQ. The CDR3 extends over 15 amino acids. The CDR3 DNA reads TGTGCCAGCAGCCAAGGGGCAGGCGGAAACACTGAAGCTTTCTTT. Protein product: CASSQGAGGNTEAFF.

This chain connects TRBV5-1 to TRBJ1-1; 7 bases align to TRBD1. The CDR3 is made up of 14 amino acids. J lost 4 bases, V lost 2 bases, and 5 bases had no gene match. Germline V gene lookup returns CDR1 SGHRS and CDR2 YFSETQ. DNA for the CDR3: TGCGCCAGCAGCTTCGAATCAGGGGGCACTGAAGCTTTCTTT. It translates to CASSFESGGTEAFF.

This clonotype was detected once. CDR3 sequence (DNA): TGTGCCAGTAGTATTCTAGCCAGGGCCTACAATGAGCAGTTCTTC. Encoded protein: CASSILARAYNEQFF. The chain uses TRBV19 and TRBJ2-1, with D perhaps TRBD1 or TRBD2 (5 bases each). V was shortened by 3 bases and J by 2 bases, with 11 bases between the two germline ends. This CDR3 comprises 15 residues. CDR1 is LNHDA, CDR2 SQIVND, per germline (reference sequence). The full variable domain, in which reference TRBV19 and TRBJ2-1 provide the parts outside the CDR3, is DGGITQSPKYLFRKEGQNVTLSCEQNLNHDAMYWYRQDPGQGLRLIYYSQIVNDFQKGDIAEGYSVSREKKESFPLTVTSAQKNPTAFYLCASSILARAYNEQFFGPGTRLTVL.

This clonotype was detected only a few times. The chain carries TRBV4-1 and TRBJ1-1, with 9 bases fitting TRBD1. The trim removed 2 bases at V and 1 base at J, leaving 2 bases unmatched. The CDR3 sequence is 15 residues long. From germline, CDR1 is MGHRA and CDR2 YSYEKL. CDR3: CASSQWGQGNTEAFF. The CDR3 DNA reads TGCGCCAGCAGCCAATGGGGACAGGGGAACACTGAAGCTTTCTTT.

This chain joins TRBV6-5 and TRBJ1-5; D not resolved. The CDR3 runs to 14 residues. Per germline, CDR1 MNHEY and CDR2 SVGAGI. V was trimmed by 2 bases and J by 0 bases, leaving 5 bases between them. CDR3 nucleotides: TGTGCCAGCAGTTACAGGTATAGCAATCAGCCCCAGCATTTT. Its translation is CASSYRYSNQPQHF.

As DNA, the CDR3 is TGTGCCAGCAGCTCGCGGACAGGGTTCAATCAGCCCCAGCATTTT. It translates to CASSSRTGFNQPQHF. V and J are TRBV7-2 and TRBJ1-5, with 8 bases fitting TRBD1. CDR3 length: 15 residues. J was trimmed by 3 bases and V by 4 bases; bases with no gene match: 5. CDR1 SGHTA and CDR2 FQGNSA come from the germline V gene.

This clonotype was seen a handful of times. The gene calls are TRBV19 and TRBJ1-1; D remains unclear. The CDR3 totals 17 residues. V was clipped by 3 bases and J by 0 bases, with 17 bases between them. Germline CDR1 LNHDA, CDR2 SQIVND (reference sequence). In DNA, the CDR3 is TGTGCCAGTAGTATTGGTAGGGTTAGGGTCTTGAACACTGAAGCTTTCTTT. This encodes CASSIGRVRVLNTEAFF.